This TCR beta chain stems from a study of shared clonotypes between healthy human individuals. Here immunoSEQ multiplex PCR was the method, and the copy in TCRdb shows in-frame clones only, minus some. The data contain 1.4 million or so clones, 98% to 99% of them singletons. The CDR3 runs to 13 residues. V was cut by 8 bases and J by 1 base, with 9 bases left in between. Germline assignment: CDR1 MNHEY and CDR2 SMNVEV (reference sequence). This chain links TRBV27 with TRBJ1-5, with no clear D. This sequence was found in a man younger than 45 in good health. Sample: naive CD4+ T cells sorted from blood. As for subset: CD45RA+ positively selected. CDR3 nucleotides: TGTGCCAGCCCCGTAAGGAGCAATCAGCCCCAGCATTTT. This gives the protein CASPVRSNQPQHF.